This entry lists 16 T cell receptor beta chains sequenced from one sample in a study of T cell responses to AZD1222 COVID-19 vaccine. Sequencing was performed with immunoSEQ multiplex PCR; in TCRdb, only in-frame clones are kept and a portion is missing. The profile covers 85,000 to 110,000 clones, with 91% appearing a single time and 45% taken by the ten largest. The sequenced sample was peripheral blood, obtained on day 0 of AZD1222 vaccination. The source is an adult in good health.

This clone has a handful of counts. This chain links TRBV28 with TRBJ2-7, with 10 bases fitting TRBD1. After removal of 4 bases from V and 2 bases from J, the junction contained 2 bases not matched to a gene. From germline, CDR1 is MDHEN and CDR2 SYDVKM. The CDR3 runs to 14 residues. CDR3 DNA: TGTGCCAGCAGTTCCGGGACAGGGGCCTACGAGCAGTACTTC. It codes for CASSSGTGAYEQYF.

The chain joins TRBV3-1 (or the pseudogene TRBV3-2) to TRBJ2-3; 8 bases align to TRBD1. From germline, CDR1 is LGHDT and CDR2 YNNKEL (reference sequence). With 6 bases clipped from V and 5 bases from J, the junction kept 4 bases outside the gene matches. The CDR3 contains 13 residues. The CDR3 reads CASREDRGDTQYF. The CDR3 coding sequence is TGTGCCAGCAGAGAAGACAGGGGAGATACGCAGTATTTT.

V is TRBV9 and J is TRBJ2-1; D unclear. The V end lost 1 base, the J end lost 9 bases, and 11 bases lay between the germline ends. The CDR3 covers 13 residues. The V gene's germline CDR1 is SGDLS and CDR2 YYNGEE. The CDR3 protein is CASSVMRSGEQFF. The CDR3 nucleotides read TGTGCCAGCAGCGTAATGCGTTCGGGTGAGCAGTTCTTC.

A remark on this clone: Other nucleotide sequences from this sample produce the same CDR3. CDR3 coding DNA: TGTGCCAGCAGCTTAAGAGAGGGCGAGACCCAGTACTTC. Its protein product is CASSLREGETQYF. The chain has TRBV7-3 and TRBJ2-5, with a tentative D call TRBD2 (5 bases). The CDR3 contains 13 residues. V was cut by 1 base and J by 5 bases, with 8 bases left in between. CDR1 and CDR2 (germline): SGHTA, FQGTGA.

This rearrangement joins TRBV7-2 to TRBJ1-3; TRBD1 might be the D (6 bases). V lost 5 bases to trimming and J lost 0 bases, with 11 bases between them. Per the germline V gene, CDR1 is SGHTA and CDR2 is FQGNSA. This CDR3 is built from 15 residues. DNA of the CDR3: TGTGCCAGCAGCGCGCAGGGGATCTCTGGAAACACCATATATTTT. Translation gives CASSAQGISGNTIYF.

This clone occurred once. The CDR3 reads CASSSDRGSTDTQYF. The CDR3 nucleotides are TGTGCCAGCAGCTCCGACAGGGGAAGCACAGATACGCAGTATTTT. The rearrangement uses TRBV7-2 and TRBJ2-3, with 8 bases lining up with TRBD1. The CDR3 is 15 amino acids. Germline assignment: CDR1 SGHTA and CDR2 FQGNSA. V lost 4 bases and J lost 0; bases outside the gene matches: 3. Supplemented by reference TRBV7-2 and TRBJ2-3, the full variable domain reads GAGVSQSPSNKVTEKGKDVELRCDPISGHTALYWYRQSLGQGLEFLIYFQGNSAPDKSGLPSDRFSAERTGGSVSTLTIQRTQQEDSAVYLCASSSDRGSTDTQYFGPGTRLTVL.

The chain recombines TRBV3-1 (or the pseudogene TRBV3-2) with TRBJ2-7; D not certain. The germline CDR1 and CDR2 sequences are LGHDT and YNNKEL (reference sequence). This CDR3 contains 15 residues. Trimming removed 0 bases at V and 7 bases at J, with 16 bases between. The CDR3 bases are TGTGCCAGCAGCCAAGAACTCGTCAGGCGGTCGGAGCAGTACTTC. Protein sequence: CASSQELVRRSEQYF.

J is TRBJ1-1 and V is TRBV27, with D tentatively TRBD1 (5 bases). The CDR3 length is 14 residues. Trimming shortened V by 3 bases and J by 6 bases, and 14 bases separated the two germline ends. Germline-derived CDR1 and CDR2 are MNHEY and SMNVEV (reference sequence). The CDR3 sequence is CASSFLDLGAEAFF. For the CDR3, the DNA is TGTGCCAGCAGTTTCCTCGACTTGGGGGCTGAAGCTTTCTTT.

The chain has TRBV5-3 and TRBJ1-4, with unresolved D. TRBV5-3 is labeled an ORF, and its function is uncertain. V was trimmed by 2 bases and J by 0 bases, leaving 2 bases between them. This CDR3 comprises 13 residues. The CDR3 is CARSFATNEKLFF. The CDR3 coding sequence is TGTGCCAGAAGCTTTGCAACTAATGAAAAACTGTTTTTT.

This clone was seen a few times. V gene TRBV7-2 combines with J gene TRBJ1-2; 9 nucleotides line up with TRBD1. In germline, CDR1 is SGHTA, CDR2 FQGNSA. The CDR3 has 15 amino acids. The junction had 7 bases not matched to a gene; V was cut back by 3 bases and J by 5 bases. CDR3 in DNA: TGTGCCAGCAGCTTTAACAGGGGGCGAGAATATGGCTACACCTTC. Protein product: CASSFNRGREYGYTF.

The chain joins TRBV7-6 to TRBJ2-7, with a possible D match to TRBD1 (6 bases). The V end lost 0 bases, the J end lost 3 bases, and 12 bases lay between the germline ends. The CDR3 runs to 15 residues. In germline, CDR1 is SGHVS, CDR2 FNYEAQ. CDR3 sequence (DNA): TGTGCCAGCAGCTTAGCGGGGGCACCATTCTACGAGCAGTACTTC. It codes for CASSLAGAPFYEQYF.

Here the CDR3 DNA reads TGTGCCAGCAGCCTGGTGACTAGCGGGAAGTCCGATACGCAGTATTTT. This translates into CASSLVTSGKSDTQYF. The chain uses TRBV7-2 and TRBJ2-3; TRBD2 matches 11 bases. CDR3 length: 16 residues. V shed 5 bases and J 6 bases; nucleotides not matched to a gene: 10. The germline CDR1 and CDR2 sequences are SGHTA and FQGNSA.

The chain joins TRBV18 to TRBJ1-3; D is unresolved. This CDR3 spans 14 amino acids. Trimming cost V 3 bases and J 3 bases, with 9 bases left between them. Germline V lookup: CDR1 KGHSH, CDR2 LQKENI. The CDR3 is CASSPGDGGNTIYF. As DNA, the CDR3 is TGTGCCAGCTCACCTGGAGACGGTGGAAACACCATATATTTT.

The V call is TRBV14, the J call TRBJ1-6; perhaps TRBD1 as D (5 bases). This CDR3 spans 16 amino acids. Trimming took off 1 base at V and 9 bases at J, with 16 bases between the two ends. Germline V gene data show CDR1 as SGHDN and CDR2 as FVKESK. The CDR3: CASSQGRQPIRSPLHF. DNA of the CDR3: TGTGCCAGCAGCCAAGGGCGACAGCCGATCCGTTCACCCCTCCACTTT.

The chain couples TRBV7-9 to TRBJ1-2, with D hard to call. The germline CDR1 and CDR2 sequences are SEHNR and FQNEAQ (reference sequence). This CDR3 spans 16 amino acids. Trimming shortened V by 0 bases and J by 0 bases, and 11 bases separated the two germline ends. This CDR3 is CASSLAGGRTNYGYTF. The CDR3 bases are TGTGCCAGCAGCTTAGCCGGAGGCAGGACTAACTATGGCTACACCTTC. The complete variable domain, with remaining parts taken from reference TRBV7-9 and TRBJ1-2, reads DTGVSQNPRHKITKRGQNVTFRCDPISEHNRLYWYRQTLGQGPEFLTYFQNEAQLEKSRLLSDRFSAERPKGSFSTLEIQRTEQGDSAMYLCASSLAGGRTNYGYTFGSGTRLTVV.

J is TRBJ1-4 and V is TRBV7-6; TRBD1 is a possible D gene (6 bases). Germline lookup yields CDR1 SGHVS and CDR2 FNYEAQ. The CDR3 loop spans 15 amino acids. Trimming took off 4 bases at V and 6 bases at J, with 15 bases between the two ends. The chain's CDR3 is CASSSTGFTDEKLFF. The CDR3 bases are TGTGCCAGCAGCTCTACAGGGTTTACCGATGAAAAACTGTTTTTT.